What follows are 20 T cell receptor beta chains derived from one specimen sequenced in a study of blood T cells in healthy people across ages. Using a J-beta primer mix together with a sample-barcoded 5' primer, a second PCR was run for roughly 6 to 11 cycles. A single record per CDR3 protein comes from TCRdb applying MiXCR to the 5' RACE reads. The profile covers about 1.4 million distinct CDR3 sequences, with almost 60% appearing a single time and under 8.5% taken by the ten largest. The sample was blood. These receptors all come from a man younger than 35 in good health.

This chain connects TRBV3-1 to TRBJ2-1, with a possible D match to TRBD2 (5 bases). In germline, CDR1 is LGHDT, CDR2 YNNKEL (reference sequence). Trimming removed 0 bases from V and 7 bases from J, with 16 bases in between. The CDR3 has 16 amino acids. The CDR3 region has the DNA TGTGCCAGCAGCCAAGATAACTCTGGGAGTAAAAATGAGCAGTTCTTC. Translated: CASSQDNSGSKNEQFF.

This clonotype has only a few counts. The V call is TRBV5-1, the J call TRBJ2-7, with TRBD1 identical over 8 bases. V lost 2 bases to trimming and J lost 5 bases; unmatched junction nucleotides: 6. Germline loops: CDR1 SGHRS, CDR2 YFSETQ. This CDR3 contains 14 residues. The DNA of the CDR3 is TGCGCCAGCAGCTTACGACAGGGGAGCGACGAGCAGTACTTC. Its protein product is CASSLRQGSDEQYF.

V is TRBV7-2 and J is TRBJ1-4; the D gene is possibly TRBD1 (6 bases). The ends were cut back, 1 base at V and 7 bases at J, with 13 bases in the middle. The CDR3 is 15 residues long. Germline CDR1 is SGHTA and CDR2 is FQGNSA. CDR3 DNA sequence: TGTGCCAGCAGCTTAGTAGGGGGTAGTACTGAAAAACTGTTTTTT. This sequence encodes CASSLVGGSTEKLFF.

The table lists this clonotype with a few counts. The chain employs TRBV25-1 and TRBJ2-4; no definite D call. Germline V lookup: CDR1 MGHDK, CDR2 SYGVNS. Trimming took 0 bases from V and 8 from J, leaving 5 bases between them. This CDR3 is built from 12 residues. The CDR3: CASSEYGDIQYF. CDR3 nucleotides: TGTGCCAGCAGTGAATATGGGGACATTCAGTACTTC.

The chain links TRBV7-2 to TRBJ2-3; TRBD2 aligns across 10 bases. The CDR3 is 12 residues long. Per germline, CDR1 SGHTA and CDR2 FQGNSA. Trimming cost V 2 bases and J 14 bases; bases outside gene matches: 4. DNA for the CDR3: TGTGCCAGCAGCTTAAGCGGGAGGGCTAGGTATTTT. As protein: CASSLSGRARYF.

The chain recombines TRBV4-3 with TRBJ2-7; D is uncertain. The CDR3 is made up of 16 amino acids. Looked up from germline, CDR1 is LGHNA and CDR2 is YSLEER. Trimming cost V 4 bases and J 0 bases, with 16 bases left between them. CDR3 in amino acids: CASSRPPAGNSYEQYF. In nucleotides, the CDR3 is TGCGCCAGCAGCCGGCCCCCGGCCGGAAACTCCTACGAGCAGTACTTC.

V and J are TRBV29-1 and TRBJ1-2; D is undetermined. This CDR3 is 13 amino acids long. The V gene lost 3 bases and the J gene lost 7 bases, with 15 bases spanning the gap. Germline CDR1 reads SQVTM; CDR2 reads ANQGSEA. The CDR3 reads CSVDPRTPGGYTF. The CDR3, as DNA: TGCAGCGTTGACCCCCGGACGCCTGGTGGCTACACCTTC. Using reference TRBV29-1 and TRBJ1-2 for the parts outside the CDR3, the full variable domain is SAVISQKPSRDICQRGTSLTIQCQVDSQVTMMFWYRQQPGQSLTLIATANQGSEATYESGFVIDKFPISRPNLTFSTLTVSNMSPEDSSIYLCSVDPRTPGGYTFGSGTRLTVV.

The V gene is TRBV6-5, the J gene TRBJ2-4, with TRBD2 as a possible D gene (6 bases). The end of the DNA aligns better with TRBJ2-7, so the J call may be wrong. The CDR3 length is 16 residues. CDR1 and CDR2 (germline): MNHEY, SVGAGI. The CDR3 here is CASSYSTGTPYHEQYF. The DNA for the CDR3 is TGTGCCAGCAGTTACTCCACCGGGACTCCCTACCACGAGCAGTACTTC.

In DNA form, the CDR3 reads TGTGCCAGCAGTACACACAGGGGGTCAACTAATGAAAAACTGTTTTTT. It is translated as CASSTHRGSTNEKLFF. The gene calls are TRBV28 and TRBJ1-4; TRBD1 agrees at 8 bases. This CDR3 comprises 16 residues. The ends lost 5 bases at V and 0 bases at J; junction bases unmatched: 5. Germline CDR1 reads MDHEN; CDR2 reads SYDVKM.

The V and J genes are TRBV3-1 and TRBJ1-6; TRBD1 aligns across 9 bases. This CDR3 spans 14 amino acids. Unmatched junction bases numbered 5, after V lost 4 bases and J lost 10 bases. Germline V CDR1 and CDR2: LGHDT, YNNKEL (reference sequence). CDR3 coding DNA: TGTGCCAGCAGCCCCACAGGGGGCGGATCACCCCTCCACTTT. Residues: CASSPTGGGSPLHF. Full variable domain (rest looked up from reference TRBV3-1 and TRBJ1-6): DTAVSQTPKYLVTQMGNDKSIKCEQNLGHDTMYWYKQDSKKFLKIMFSYNNKELIINETVPNRFSPKSPDKAHLNLHINSLELGDSAVYFCASSPTGGGSPLHFGNGTRLTVT.

The chain joins TRBV6-6 to TRBJ2-4, with 9 bases aligning to TRBD2. The DNA end lines up better with TRBJ2-7; the J call may be wrong. CDR3 length: 15 residues. Looked up from germline, CDR1 is MNHNY and CDR2 is SVGAGI (reference sequence). The CDR3 protein is CASSSSGTPLDEQYF. For the CDR3, the DNA is TGTGCCAGCAGCTCTAGCGGGACGCCCCTCGACGAGCAGTACTTC.

This clonotype was seen more than once but under ten times. The chain couples TRBV6-5 to TRBJ2-1; 8 positions match TRBD2. CDR1 MNHEY and CDR2 SVGAGI come from the germline V gene. V was pared by 2 bases and J by 4 bases, with 10 bases of the junction left unmatched. The CDR3 is made up of 17 amino acids. The chain's CDR3 is CASSYAVAGLTYNEQFF. The CDR3 nucleotides are TGTGCCAGCAGTTACGCGGTAGCGGGACTAACATACAATGAGCAGTTCTTC.

Worth noting for this clonotype: One end of the junction fails to match germline, which may point to a read error. V and J are TRBV16 and TRBJ1-2, with no clear D. The V gene's germline CDR1 is KGHSY and CDR2 FQNENV. The CDR3 is 15 residues long. The CDR3 region is CASGQIPPHDLGYTF. The CDR3 DNA sequence: TGTGCCAGCGGCCAAATTCCTCCCCACGATCTTGGCTACACCTTC.

This rearrangement joins TRBV15 to TRBJ1-4, with TRBD1 as a possible D gene (5 bases). CDR1 and CDR2 (germline): LNHNV, YYDKDF (reference sequence). The CDR3 runs to 13 residues. The germline V and J ends were trimmed by 8 bases and 4 bases, with 11 bases remaining between them. CDR3 region: CATSGTLNEKLFF. The CDR3 DNA follows: TGTGCCACCTCCGGGACTCTTAATGAAAAACTGTTTTTT.

This clonotype appeared a single time. This chain links TRBV5-5 with TRBJ2-7; weak D call: TRBD1 (6 bases). There are 14 residues in the CDR3. The germline gives CDR1 SGHKS, CDR2 YYEKEE (reference sequence). Trimming cost V 4 bases and J 5 bases, with 16 bases left between them. The CDR3 DNA follows: TGTGCCAGCAGCCCGGACAGCTTCAAGAACGAGCAGTACTTC. Protein: CASSPDSFKNEQYF.

This rearrangement joins TRBV4-3 to TRBJ2-5; 8 nucleotides line up with TRBD2. J was trimmed by 2 bases and V by 3 bases; bases with no gene match: 8. The CDR3 has 16 residues. Germline CDR1 is LGHNA and CDR2 is YSLEER. In nucleotides, the CDR3 is TGCGCCAGCAGCCACATCCGCGCGGGGGGACAAGAGACCCAGTACTTC. This translates into CASSHIRAGGQETQYF.

In nucleotides, the CDR3 is TGCGCCAGCAGCTTGGCCGGACAGGGCATCGATGAGCAGTTCTTC. Translated: CASSLAGQGIDEQFF. The chain uses TRBV5-1 and TRBJ2-1, with 8 bases fitting TRBD1. CDR1 and CDR2 (germline): SGHRS, YFSETQ. With V trimmed by 0 bases and J by 8 bases, 7 bases remained unmatched. CDR3 length: 15 residues.

In this sample, this clonotype turned up a few times. The rearrangement joins TRBV7-9 to TRBJ2-1; D call uncertain. Germline values: CDR1 SEHNR, CDR2 FQNEAQ (reference sequence). The CDR3 has 18 amino acids. The germline V and J ends were trimmed by 7 bases and 6 bases, with 28 bases remaining between them. CDR3 sequence reads: CASIVIGLESQMGNEQFF. The DNA for the CDR3 is TGTGCCAGCATCGTTATCGGATTGGAGTCGCAAATGGGCAATGAGCAGTTCTTC.

This clonotype was counted ten times or more. This chain links TRBV29-1 with TRBJ2-6; D gene unclear. V lost 0 bases to trimming and J lost 2 bases, with 5 bases between them. This CDR3 has 14 amino acids. Germline V gives CDR1 SQVTM, CDR2 ANQGSEA. In DNA, the CDR3 is TGCAGCGTTGAAGAGGAACCTGGGGCCAACGTCCTGACTTTC. Translating gives CSVEEEPGANVLTF. Full variable domain (rest looked up from reference TRBV29-1 and TRBJ2-6): SAVISQKPSRDICQRGTSLTIQCQVDSQVTMMFWYRQQPGQSLTLIATANQGSEATYESGFVIDKFPISRPNLTFSTLTVSNMSPEDSSIYLCSVEEEPGANVLTFGAGSRLTVL.

This clonotype was seen only a few times. The V call is TRBV6-2 or TRBV6-3, the J call TRBJ1-1, with 11 bases fitting TRBD1. V lost 5 bases, J lost 7 bases, and 9 bases stayed unmatched. The germline V gene encodes CDR1 MNHEY and CDR2 SVGEGT. CDR3 length: 15 amino acids. This CDR3 reads CASSTPGQGGGEAFF. CDR3 in DNA: TGTGCCAGCAGTACCCCGGGACAGGGGGGGGGTGAAGCTTTCTTT.